This is a list of T cell receptor beta chains from one sample in a study of cytomegalovirus exposure and HLA in healthy donors. Libraries were prepared by immunoSEQ multiplex PCR; TCRdb keeps only in-frame clonotypes and omits some of them. This table holds 90,000 to 100,000 clones, 70% to 85% found once. The specimen was PBMCs. The receptors here all came from a man in his forties or fifties in good health and CMV-seronegative. CDR3s include the opening cysteine and the closing phenylalanine or tryptophan. A D gene is named only where the DNA matches it firmly. Clone size appears in some rows only: once, few, many, or a class for an expanded clone.

.	.	TRBV28	TRBJ1-1	TGTGCCAGCAGTCCCCAGGGGTCCGTTTACATGAACACTGAAGCTTTCTTT	CASSPQGSVYMNTEAFF
.	TRBD2	TRBV27	TRBJ2-1	TGTGCCAGCACCACTAGCGGGAGTTCCTACAATGAGCAGTTCTTC	CASTTSGSSYNEQFF
few	TRBD1	TRBV4-3	TRBJ1-1	TGCGCCAGCAGCCAGACAGGGGCGGCTGAAGCTTTCTTT	CASSQTGAAEAFF
once	TRBD1	TRBV15	TRBJ2-7	TGTGCCACCAGCAGAGATAGGGGACAGGGGAACGAGCAGTACTTC	CATSRDRGQGNEQYF
.	.	TRBV4-3	TRBJ1-1	TGCGCCAGCAGCCAAGGGGGGGGTATCGCTGAAGCTTTCTTT	CASSQGGGIAEAFF
.	.	TRBV7-3	TRBJ2-3	TGTGCCAGCAGCCGCAATTCAGCGGAACCCACAGATACGCAGTATTTT	CASSRNSAEPTDTQYF
once	TRBD2	TRBV27	TRBJ2-3	TGTGCCAGCAGTTTAGAAAATCTAGCGGGATATCCAGATACGCAGTATTTT	CASSLENLAGYPDTQYF
.	.	TRBV28	TRBJ1-6	TGTGCCAGCAGTTTATCTTCAGGGAAATCACCCCTCCACTTT	CASSLSSGKSPLHF
.	TRBD2	TRBV5-1	TRBJ2-7	TGCGCCAGCAGCTTGGGACTAGCGGGAGAGTACGAGCAGTACTTC	CASSLGLAGEYEQYF
.	.	TRBV11-2	TRBJ1-1	TGTGCCAGCAGCTCACGTACAGAGGAAGCTTTCTTT	CASSSRTEEAFF
.	.	TRBV5-4	TRBJ2-3	TGTGCCAGCAGCTCAACAGGGACAGATACGCAGTATTTT	CASSSTGTDTQYF
.	TRBD1	TRBV7-6	TRBJ1-5	TGTGCCAGCAGTTCAGACAGGGGAGGTCAGCCCCAGCATTTT	CASSSDRGGQPQHF
once	TRBD1	TRBV6-5	TRBJ1-2	TGTGCCAGCAGTTATATGGAGGGGGCCTTTGGTGGCTACACCTTC	CASSYMEGAFGGYTF
once	TRBD1	TRBV28	TRBJ1-2	TGTGCCAGCAGTCCAACAGGGGGCAGCTATGGCTACACCTTC	CASSPTGGSYGYTF
once	TRBD2	TRBV28	TRBJ2-7	TGTGCCAGCAGCTCACCCCGGGAGGGAGGGCCGTACGAGCAGTACTTC	CASSSPREGGPYEQYF
few	TRBD1	TRBV5-1	TRBJ2-5	TGCGCCAGCAGCCTCGGACAGGGCCCCAGGGAAGAGACCCAGTACTTC	CASSLGQGPREETQYF
few	.	TRBV7-8	TRBJ1-2	TGTGCCAGCAGCCGAGATATCCACGCCCGGACAGCGGGATCCCGTGGCTACACCTTC	CASSRDIHARTAGSRGYTF
once	TRBD1	TRBV19	TRBJ1-5	TGTGCCAGTAGCTTAGGGTACAGGGGAATTGACCAGCCCCAGCATTTT	CASSLGYRGIDQPQHF
.	TRBD1	TRBV10-3	TRBJ1-1	TGTGCCATCAGTACTGGACAGGGCAGCAACACTGAAGCTTTCTTT	CAISTGQGSNTEAFF
.	TRBD2	TRBV5-4	TRBJ2-7	TGTGCCAGCAGCTCGAGGTCGGGGGGTACCTACGAGCAGTACTTC	CASSSRSGGTYEQYF
.	.	TRBV21-1	TRBJ2-7	TGTGCCAGCAGCAAAGTGGTAGCGGGAGGGCCGGCCTACGAGCAGTACTTC	CASSKVVAGGPAYEQYF
.	TRBD1	TRBV7-2	TRBJ1-5	TGTGCCACGGGGGACAGCCTCAATCAGCCCCAGCATTTT	CATGDSLNQPQHF
.	.	TRBV28	TRBJ2-1	TGTGCCAGCCTTCCGAGCGGGCCTTACAATGAGCAGTTCTTC	CASLPSGPYNEQFF
few	.	TRBV7-2	TRBJ2-2	TGTGCCAGCAGCGCCAGGACAACGAACACCGGGGAGCTGTTTTTT	CASSARTTNTGELFF
.	TRBD1	TRBV29-1	TRBJ2-5	TGCAGCGTTCGTGAGACAGGGGGAGAGACCCAGTACTTC	CSVRETGGETQYF
.	.	TRBV30	TRBJ2-5	TGTGCCTGGAGTCCCCTCGAGAAGACCCAGTACTTC	CAWSPLEKTQYF
.	.	TRBV6-5	TRBJ2-7	TGTGCCAGCACTTATACCCAGGGCGGCTACGAGCAGTACTTC	CASTYTQGGYEQYF
.	.	TRBV5-1	TRBJ2-5	TGCGCCAGCAGCCAGCGCCCAGGGGCTCAAGAGACCCAGTACTTC	CASSQRPGAQETQYF
.	.	TRBV6-1	TRBJ2-3	TGTGCCAGCAGTGAAGATTCCCTCCGCACAGATACGCAGTATTTT	CASSEDSLRTDTQYF
.	TRBD2	TRBV28	TRBJ2-2	TGTGCCAGCAGAGGGACTAGCGGGAAGGTAATCCGTAGCACCGGGGAGCTGTTTTTT	CASRGTSGKVIRSTGELFF
.	.	TRBV9	TRBJ1-3	TGTGCCAGCAGCGTAGGGGGGGGCGATGGAGGAAACACCATATATTTT	CASSVGGGDGGNTIYF
.	TRBD1	TRBV29-1	TRBJ1-4	TGCAGCGTTGAAAGGGGACCAACAGGGGGAACTAATGAAAAACTGTTTTTT	CSVERGPTGGTNEKLFF
.	TRBD2	TRBV18	TRBJ2-7	TGTGCCAGCTCACCGAGTTCCGGGACTAGCGGGACATACGAGCAGTACTTC	CASSPSSGTSGTYEQYF
.	TRBD2	TRBV2	TRBJ2-2	TGTGCCAGCAGACCCCTAGCGGGAGGTCACACCGGGGAGCTGTTTTTT	CASRPLAGGHTGELFF
.	.	TRBV9	TRBJ2-1	TGTGCCAGCAGCCCGAGATCGTTTAGGGGGAATGAGCAGTTCTTC	CASSPRSFRGNEQFF
few	.	TRBV19	TRBJ1-3	TGTGCCAGTAGTATAGATATGGGCCGCCCGGTACTTGGTTTT	CASSIDMGRPVLGF
.	.	TRBV9	TRBJ1-2	TGTGCCAGCAGCGAGCGGGGTGGCTACACCTTC	CASSERGGYTF
.	TRBD2	TRBV30	TRBJ2-5	TGTGCCTGGAGTGTATCCCCCTGGCTAGCGGGAGGTAGCCAAGAGACCCAGTACTTC	CAWSVSPWLAGGSQETQYF
once	TRBD2	TRBV5-1	TRBJ2-1	TGCGCCAGCAGCCTCGGACTAGCGGGAAACAATGAGCAGTTCTTC	CASSLGLAGNNEQFF
.	.	TRBV29-1	TRBJ2-5	TGCAGCGTTGAAGAGGGGGCCGGAAAGACCCAGTACTTC	CSVEEGAGKTQYF
.	TRBD2	TRBV30	TRBJ2-7	TGTGCCTGGAGGGACAGGGGACTAGCGGGGAGGGGAGCCTACGAGCAGTACTTC	CAWRDRGLAGRGAYEQYF